This TCR beta chain derives from a study of shared clonotypes between healthy human individuals. Study results and caveats: Larger richness was generally estimated for naive than memory subsets. When compared with the clonotypes that were shared by all four sorted-subset donors, the non-shared clonotypes turned out to have lower generation probabilities.

V shed 4 bases and J shed 6 bases, with 27 bases lying between them. The CDR3 extends over 17 amino acids. Germline loops: CDR1 SQVTM, CDR2 ANQGSEA. Of note for this clone: Its specificity is unknown.

Free of recent acute infections or vaccinations, the donors were healthy HIV-negative adults. Study processing details: Quality scores were absent from the junction-only immunoSEQ sequences, so filtering differed. Clones were read by immunoSEQ multiplex PCR, and TCRdb kept only the in-frame ones, dropping some. V and J calls and clone size are copied from that table; D and trimming were computed from the DNA. Altogether more than 400,000 clones are present, about 96% being singletons, with the ten largest covering approximately 0.06%. Sequencing was carried out using naive CD4+ T cells sorted from blood. The sample's subset: CD45RA+ positively selected. This chain joins TRBV29-1 and TRBJ1-1; D gene ambiguous. This receptor was obtained from a woman aged 25-40 years in good health. The chain's CDR3 is CSVGILGLQVITAEAFF. CDR3 nucleotides: TGCAGCGTTGGAATCCTAGGGCTCCAGGTAATAACCGCTGAAGCTTTCTTT.